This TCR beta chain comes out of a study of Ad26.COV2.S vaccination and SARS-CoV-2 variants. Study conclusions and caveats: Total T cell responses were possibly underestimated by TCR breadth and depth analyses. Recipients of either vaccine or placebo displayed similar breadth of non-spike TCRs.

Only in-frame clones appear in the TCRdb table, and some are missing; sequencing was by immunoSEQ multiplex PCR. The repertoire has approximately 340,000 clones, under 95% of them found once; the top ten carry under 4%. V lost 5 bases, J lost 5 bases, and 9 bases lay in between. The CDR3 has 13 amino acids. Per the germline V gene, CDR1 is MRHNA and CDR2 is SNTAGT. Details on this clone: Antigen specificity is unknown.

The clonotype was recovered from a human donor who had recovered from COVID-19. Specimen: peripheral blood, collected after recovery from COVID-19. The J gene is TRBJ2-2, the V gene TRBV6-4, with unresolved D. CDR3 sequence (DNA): TGTGCCAGCAGTATCGATGGGACCGGGGAGCTGTTTTTT. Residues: CASSIDGTGELFF.